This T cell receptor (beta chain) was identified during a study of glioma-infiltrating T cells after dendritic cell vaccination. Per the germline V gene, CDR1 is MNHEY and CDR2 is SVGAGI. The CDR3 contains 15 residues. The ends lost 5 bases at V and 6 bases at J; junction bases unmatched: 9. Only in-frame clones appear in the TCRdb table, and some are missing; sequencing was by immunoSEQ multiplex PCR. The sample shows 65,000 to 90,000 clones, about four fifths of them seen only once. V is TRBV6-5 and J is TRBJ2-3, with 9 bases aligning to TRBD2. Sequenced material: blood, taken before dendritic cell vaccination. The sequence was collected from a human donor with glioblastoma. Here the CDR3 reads CASSAADSGSDTQYF. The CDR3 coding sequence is TGTGCCAGCAGTGCCGCGGATAGCGGGAGTGATACGCAGTATTTT.